These 23 T cell receptor beta chains were sequenced from one sample in a study of T cell responses to AZD1222 COVID-19 vaccine. Libraries were prepared by immunoSEQ multiplex PCR; TCRdb keeps only in-frame clonotypes and omits some of them. The sample yields just under 150,000 clones, approximately 86% seen once. The specimen was peripheral blood, collected 28 days after the second dose of the MenACWY control vaccine. The receptors come from an adult who received the MenACWY meningococcal vaccine as a control.

The J gene is TRBJ1-5, the V gene TRBV5-1; no reliable D call. CDR3 size: 15 residues. V gave up 0 bases and J gave up 2 bases, with 9 bases separating them. Per the germline V gene, CDR1 is SGHRS and CDR2 is YFSETQ. The CDR3, as DNA: TGCGCCAGCAGCTTGGGAGGGTTTGGCAATCAGCCCCAGCATTTT. Amino acid sequence: CASSLGGFGNQPQHF.

CDR3 loop: CASSTSGKAAGELFF. The CDR3, as DNA: TGTGCCAGCTCAACTAGCGGGAAGGCGGCCGGGGAGCTGTTTTTT. This rearrangement joins TRBV9 to TRBJ2-2; 10 bases match TRBD2. CDR3 size: 15 residues. V was pared by 7 bases and J by 6 bases, with 9 bases of the junction left unmatched. Looked up from germline, CDR1 is SGDLS and CDR2 is YYNGEE.

The chain employs TRBV27 and TRBJ2-1; D possibly corresponds to TRBD1 (5 bases). CDR1 is MNHEY and CDR2 is SMNVEV in the germline V gene (reference sequence). This CDR3 region has 14 residues. Trimming took 7 bases from V and 6 from J, leaving 16 bases between them. As DNA, the CDR3 is TGTGCCAGCAAATCCATCGGGCAGGGCAATGAGCAGTTCTTC. This sequence encodes CASKSIGQGNEQFF.

The J gene is TRBJ1-3, the V gene TRBV6-5; no firm D call. The CDR3 contains 13 residues. Trimming stripped 2 bases from V and 2 bases from J, with 4 bases between. The V gene's germline CDR1 is MNHEY and CDR2 SVGAGI. The chain's CDR3 is CASSYRAGNTIYF. CDR3 DNA sequence: TGTGCCAGCAGTTACCGGGCTGGAAACACCATATATTTT.

In this sample, this clone turned up a few times. V usage is TRBV4-1 and J usage is TRBJ2-1; either TRBD1 or TRBD2 may supply D (6 bases each). This CDR3 spans 13 amino acids. Between the trimmed V and J ends, which lost 4 bases and 6 bases, there was a span of 10 bases. Germline CDR1 reads MGHRA; CDR2 reads YSYEKL. The CDR3 loop reads CASSRGGLNEQFF. The CDR3 bases are TGCGCCAGCAGCCGAGGGGGGCTCAATGAGCAGTTCTTC.

The chain employs TRBV5-6 and TRBJ1-6; D ambiguous. CDR3 length: 18 amino acids. CDR1 and CDR2 (germline): SGHDT, YYEEEE. Trimming shortened V by 4 bases and J by 0 bases, and 17 bases separated the two germline ends. The CDR3 here is CASSRGRLGSSYNSPLHF. The CDR3 DNA is TGTGCCAGCAGCCGAGGACGTCTCGGGAGCTCCTATAATTCACCCCTCCACTTT.

This clone showed up just once. The chain couples TRBV7-8 to TRBJ1-5; D call uncertain. The CDR3 covers 15 residues. Trimming pared 1 base from V and 3 bases from J, leaving 10 bases between. Germline V gives CDR1 SGHVS, CDR2 FQNEAQ. The CDR3 sequence: CASSLGYGFNQPQHF. In DNA form, the CDR3 reads TGTGCCAGCAGCTTAGGATACGGCTTCAATCAGCCCCAGCATTTT.

J is TRBJ2-7 and V is TRBV27; either TRBD1 or TRBD2 may supply D (7 bases each). Trimming stripped 8 bases from V and 7 bases from J, with 24 bases between. This CDR3 is 15 amino acids long. Germline loops: CDR1 MNHEY, CDR2 SMNVEV (reference sequence). The CDR3: CASGRAGGGLREQYF. The CDR3 DNA reads TGTGCCAGCGGTCGGGCAGGGGGGGGACTAAGAGAGCAGTACTTC.

The chain couples TRBV7-8 to TRBJ1-4; a possible D gene is TRBD1 (6 bases). Trimming left V 0 bases short and J 3 bases short, with 11 bases between. The germline V gene has CDR1 SGHVS and CDR2 FQNEAQ. The CDR3 covers 16 residues. CDR3 sequence: CASSLARGAPNEKLFF. CDR3 in DNA: TGTGCCAGCAGCTTAGCGAGGGGGGCACCTAATGAAAAACTGTTTTTT.

The chain carries TRBV9 and TRBJ2-6; D is undetermined. The V gene's germline CDR1 is SGDLS and CDR2 YYNGEE. Deletions cut 1 base from V and 0 bases from J, with 5 bases between. This CDR3 is 15 amino acids long. DNA for the CDR3: TGTGCCAGCAGCGTAATAAACTCTGGGGCCAACGTCCTGACTTTC. Translation gives CASSVINSGANVLTF.

The chain uses TRBV7-2 and TRBJ1-2; no clear D. V gave up 5 bases and J gave up 7 bases, with 17 bases separating them. The CDR3 contains 14 residues. Germline V CDR1 and CDR2: SGHTA, FQGNSA. For the CDR3, the DNA is TGTGCCAGCAGCCTCCGCACGTCATTCGGTGGCTACACCTTC. This codes for CASSLRTSFGGYTF. Looking up the rest from reference TRBV7-2 and TRBJ1-2 gives the full variable domain: GAGVSQSPSNKVTEKGKDVELRCDPISGHTALYWYRQSLGQGLEFLIYFQGNSAPDKSGLPSDRFSAERTGGSVSTLTIQRTQQEDSAVYLCASSLRTSFGGYTFGSGTRLTVV.

This clone appeared a single time. The rearrangement links TRBV7-6 to TRBJ2-1; D possibly corresponds to TRBD1 (5 bases). This CDR3 has 13 residues. Germline V gives CDR1 SGHVS, CDR2 FNYEAQ. V was pared by 5 bases and J by 4 bases, with 9 bases between. The chain's CDR3 is CASSPRAYNEQFF. The DNA for the CDR3 is TGTGCCAGCAGCCCCAGGGCTTACAATGAGCAGTTCTTC.

The chain links TRBV4-1 to TRBJ1-3; weak D call: TRBD1 (6 bases). CDR1 MGHRA and CDR2 YSYEKL come from the germline V gene. V was pared by 0 bases and J by 4 bases, with 19 bases between. The CDR3 runs 18 residues. The CDR3 nucleotides read TGCGCCAGCAGCCAAGATCACGGGGGCTTTGGTGTCGGAAACACCATATATTTT. It yields the protein CASSQDHGGFGVGNTIYF.

The gene calls are TRBV29-1 and TRBJ1-4, with D possibly matching TRBD1 (6 bases). CDR3 length equals 14 residues. The ends were cut back, 4 bases at V and 8 bases at J, with 17 bases in the middle. Per the germline V gene, CDR1 is SQVTM and CDR2 is ANQGSEA. DNA for the CDR3: TGCAGCGTTGCCTCCGGGACATTAGGGGAAAAACTGTTTTTT. Its translation is CSVASGTLGEKLFF.

The chain has TRBV24-1 and TRBJ2-6, with D perhaps matching TRBD2 (6 bases). Germline V gives CDR1 KGHDR, CDR2 SFDVKD. The germline V and J ends were trimmed by 5 bases and 0 bases, with 13 bases remaining between them. The length of the CDR3 is 17 residues. The CDR3 DNA reads as TGTGCCACCAGTGTTACGGGGGAACCCTCTGGGGCCAACGTCCTGACTTTC. Encoded protein: CATSVTGEPSGANVLTF.

Remarks on this clone: Compared with germline, one end of the junction differs, possibly owing to a read error. The rearrangement links TRBV7-7 to TRBJ1-1; 9 nucleotides agree with TRBD1. Germline CDR1 and CDR2: SSHAT and FNYEAQ (reference sequence). The CDR3 sequence is 13 residues long. CDR3 DNA: TGTGCTAGCAGCAGGGACAGGGCGACTGAAGCTTTCTTT. This codes for CASSRDRATEAFF. Filled out from reference TRBV7-7 and TRBJ1-1, the complete variable domain reads GAGVSQSPRYKVTKRGQDVTLRCDPISSHATLYWYQQALGQGPEFLTYFNYEAQPDKSGLPSDRFSAERPEGSISTLTIQRTEQRDSAMYRCASSRDRATEAFFGQGTRLTVV.

This rearrangement joins TRBV18 to TRBJ2-1, with TRBD2 as a possible D gene (6 bases). Trimming left V 2 bases short and J 1 base short, with 9 bases between. CDR3 length: 15 amino acids. Germline V gene lookup returns CDR1 KGHSH and CDR2 LQKENI. CDR3 in DNA: TGTGCCAGCTCACCAAGCGGGCAATCCTACAATGAGCAGTTCTTC. Its translation is CASSPSGQSYNEQFF.

The V gene is TRBV7-2, the J gene TRBJ1-5; D may be TRBD1 (5 bases). With 4 bases removed from V and 7 bases from J, the gap between germline ends came to 14 bases. From germline, CDR1 is SGHTA and CDR2 FQGNSA. The CDR3 contains 14 residues. The CDR3: CASSSQGWGQPQHF. The CDR3 nucleotides are TGTGCCAGCAGCTCCCAGGGCTGGGGACAGCCCCAGCATTTT. The full variable domain, with the rest looked up from reference TRBV7-2 and TRBJ1-5, is GAGVSQSPSNKVTEKGKDVELRCDPISGHTALYWYRQSLGQGLEFLIYFQGNSAPDKSGLPSDRFSAERTGGSVSTLTIQRTQQEDSAVYLCASSSQGWGQPQHFGDGTRLSIL.

The chain combines TRBV7-2 with TRBJ1-2, with 7 bases lining up with TRBD1. This CDR3 has 15 amino acids. V gave up 5 bases and J gave up 12 bases; unmatched junction bases: 18. Germline CDR1 SGHTA, CDR2 FQGNSA. CDR3 sequence: CASSPDRARKGVDTF. DNA for the CDR3: TGTGCCAGCAGCCCAGACAGGGCGCGTAAGGGGGTGGACACCTTC.

The chain uses TRBV5-1 and TRBJ2-1; a possible D gene is TRBD2 (5 bases). There are 14 residues in the CDR3. V was cut by 0 bases and J by 6 bases, with 10 bases left in between. Germline V lookup: CDR1 SGHRS, CDR2 YFSETQ. DNA of the CDR3: TGCGCCAGCAGCTTGGGAGGGTCTGTCAATGAGCAGTTCTTC. Amino acid sequence: CASSLGGSVNEQFF.

The chain employs TRBV5-4 and TRBJ2-2; 10 bases are shared with TRBD1. In germline, CDR1 is SGHNT, CDR2 YYREEE (reference sequence). CDR3 length: 16 amino acids. V was clipped by 2 bases and J by 0 bases; unmatched bases: 1. CDR3: CASSLGQGANTGELFF. The DNA for the CDR3 is TGTGCCAGCAGCTTAGGACAGGGGGCGAACACCGGGGAGCTGTTTTTT. The entire variable domain, with the rest obtained from reference TRBV5-4 and TRBJ2-2, is as follows: ETGVTQSPTHLIKTRGQQVTLRCSSQSGHNTVSWYQQALGQGPQFIFQYYREEENGRGNFPPRFSGLQFPNYSSELNVNALELDDSALYLCASSLGQGANTGELFFGEGSRLTVL.

The V call is TRBV7-8, the J call TRBJ1-5, with D possibly being TRBD1 (5 bases). Germline values: CDR1 SGHVS, CDR2 FQNEAQ. This CDR3 has 15 residues. The V and J ends lost 3 bases and 6 bases respectively, with 15 bases between them. The CDR3 coding sequence is TGTGCCAGCAGCTTGAGGGGAGGGGCGATTCAGCCCCAGCATTTT. Translation: CASSLRGGAIQPQHF.

This sequence joins TRBV6-4 and TRBJ2-1; 9 bases agree with TRBD2. Germline V lookup: CDR1 MRHNA, CDR2 SNTAGT. The CDR3 contains 14 residues. V shed 5 bases and J 10 bases; nucleotides not matched to a gene: 9. The CDR3 region is CASSTTKTSGEQFF. The CDR3 DNA sequence: TGTGCCAGCAGTACGACAAAGACTAGCGGAGAGCAGTTCTTC.